The next 18 T cell receptor beta chains were all read from a single sample in a study of OX40 agonist ivuxolimab in advanced cancers. Profiling relied on immunoSEQ multiplex PCR, and the TCRdb table lists in-frame clones only, not all of them. The sample lists around 63,000 clones, 86% occurring once. The specimen was CD4+ or CD8+ T cells sorted from blood, collected in a trial of the OX40 agonist ivuxolimab. These receptors all come from an adult with an advanced solid tumor such as melanoma, head and neck, liver or kidney cancer.

A few counts support this clone. The chain combines TRBV5-1 with TRBJ1-4; no definite D call. With 5 bases removed from V and 0 bases from J, the gap between germline ends came to 11 bases. The CDR3 spans 15 residues. Germline CDR1 is SGHRS and CDR2 is YFSETQ. In nucleotides, the CDR3 is TGCGCCAGCAGTCTCACCGGTGCAACTAATGAAAAACTGTTTTTT. Its translation is CASSLTGATNEKLFF.

V usage is TRBV7-9 and J usage is TRBJ2-7; TRBD1 or TRBD2 may be the D gene (5 bases each). The V gene lost 9 bases and the J gene lost 0 bases, with 15 bases spanning the gap. CDR1 and CDR2 from the germline V gene are SEHNR and FQNEAQ (reference sequence). The CDR3 covers 14 residues. The CDR3 reads CASGTELSSYEQYF. For the CDR3, the DNA is TGTGCCAGTGGGACCGAATTGAGCTCCTACGAGCAGTACTTC.

The V call is TRBV6-1, the J call TRBJ2-1, with 10 nucleotides matching TRBD2. J was trimmed by 6 bases and V by 5 bases; bases with no gene match: 4. Looked up from germline, CDR1 is MNHNS and CDR2 is SASEGT. The CDR3 contains 14 residues. The chain's CDR3 is CASSPSGRANEQFF. Written as DNA, the CDR3 is TGTGCCAGCAGTCCCAGCGGGAGGGCCAATGAGCAGTTCTTC.

V usage is TRBV19 and J usage is TRBJ1-3; tentative D call: TRBD1 (6 bases). Trimming removed 9 bases from V and 0 bases from J, with 21 bases in between. The CDR3 runs to 17 residues. Germline CDR1 LNHDA, CDR2 SQIVND (reference sequence). The CDR3 loop reads CASRKRDGQLSGNTIYF. The CDR3 bases are TGTGCCAGCCGAAAGAGAGATGGACAGCTCTCTGGAAACACCATATATTTT. Full variable domain (remainder filled in from reference TRBV19 and TRBJ1-3): DGGITQSPKYLFRKEGQNVTLSCEQNLNHDAMYWYRQDPGQGLRLIYYSQIVNDFQKGDIAEGYSVSREKKESFPLTVTSAQKNPTAFYLCASRKRDGQLSGNTIYFGEGSWLTVV.

The rearrangement joins TRBV2 to TRBJ2-3; D gene unclear. Per germline, CDR1 SNHLY and CDR2 FYNNEI. The CDR3 sequence is 13 residues long. V was shortened by 0 bases and J by 8 bases, with 9 bases between the two germline ends. CDR3 in DNA: TGTGCCAGCAGTGAAGCGTCGGTCGGTACGCAGTATTTT. Protein sequence: CASSEASVGTQYF.

The chain couples TRBV9 to TRBJ1-1; D gene uncertain. There are 15 residues in the CDR3. Per the germline V gene, CDR1 is SGDLS and CDR2 is YYNGEE. Between the trimmed V and J ends, which lost 2 bases and 0 bases, there was a span of 11 bases. CDR3 bases: TGTGCCAGCAGCGTTGGCTTGATCATGAACACTGAAGCTTTCTTT. It codes for CASSVGLIMNTEAFF.

The chain uses TRBV30 and TRBJ2-2; D gene uncertain. The V end lost 0 bases, the J end lost 2 bases, and 10 bases lay between the germline ends. CDR1 is GTSNPN, CDR2 SVGIG, per germline (reference sequence). The CDR3 contains 15 residues. CDR3 nucleotides: TGTGCCTGGAGTGTACTTTTGGGAAACACCGGGGAGCTGTTTTTT. It specifies CAWSVLLGNTGELFF.

The CDR3 DNA reads as TGTGCCAGTAGCATCTTTCAACAAGAGACCCAGTACTTC. This gives the protein CASSIFQQETQYF. J is TRBJ2-5 and V is TRBV19; no firm D call. The CDR3 is 13 residues long. Germline values: CDR1 LNHDA, CDR2 SQIVND (reference sequence). Trimming took 6 bases from V and 2 from J, leaving 10 bases between them.

The V gene is TRBV28, the J gene TRBJ1-5; D remains ambiguous. The V gene's germline CDR1 is MDHEN and CDR2 SYDVKM. The CDR3 covers 13 residues. Trimming left V 11 bases short and J 0 bases short, with 11 bases between. This CDR3 is CAHQRYSNQPQHF. The CDR3 DNA reads TGTGCCCACCAAAGATATAGCAATCAGCCCCAGCATTTT.

The gene calls are TRBV7-2 and TRBJ1-1; 10 bases align to TRBD1. There are 14 residues in the CDR3. The V segment lost 4 bases and the J segment 5 bases; nucleotides outside the gene matches: 4. In germline, CDR1 is SGHTA, CDR2 FQGNSA. The CDR3 coding sequence is TGTGCCAGCAGCTCGACAGGGGGCAGGACTGAAGCTTTCTTT. Amino acid sequence: CASSSTGGRTEAFF.

The chain couples TRBV5-4 to TRBJ1-1; 8 nucleotides match TRBD1. The CDR3 is 14 residues long. Germline lookup yields CDR1 SGHNT and CDR2 YYREEE (reference sequence). V lost 5 bases, J lost 6 bases, and 9 bases stayed unmatched. Written as DNA, the CDR3 is TGTGCCAGCAGACGGGAGCAGGACAGGGCTGAAGCTTTCTTT. Its translation: CASRREQDRAEAFF.

The chain links TRBV11-2 to TRBJ2-7; the D gene is possibly TRBD2 (6 bases). Deletions cut 0 bases from V and 3 bases from J, with 18 bases between. The CDR3 is made up of 17 amino acids. In germline, CDR1 is SGHAT, CDR2 FQNNGV. CDR3 bases: TGTGCCAGCAGCTTAGATGGGTCCGGGACTGGCCGCTACGAGCAGTACTTC. It yields the protein CASSLDGSGTGRYEQYF.

The V gene is TRBV10-2, the J gene TRBJ2-7, with 8 bases fitting TRBD2. Germline V CDR1 and CDR2: WSHSY, SAAADI. The CDR3 is made up of 16 amino acids. The V gene end was trimmed by 3 bases and the J gene end by 2 bases; junction bases not matched to a gene: 9. The CDR3 DNA follows: TGCGCCAGCAGTGACGGGAGGGCCGGTGGGACCTACGAGCAGTACTTC. This translates into CASSDGRAGGTYEQYF.

Only a few counts were recorded for this clone. The chain joins TRBV9 to TRBJ2-2, with D perhaps TRBD1 (5 bases). The germline V gene encodes CDR1 SGDLS and CDR2 YYNGEE. Trimming pared 7 bases from V and 0 bases from J, leaving 10 bases between. The CDR3 consists of 14 residues. The DNA of the CDR3 is TGTGCCAGCCGACAGAACCCGAACACCGGGGAGCTGTTTTTT. Amino acids: CASRQNPNTGELFF.

The gene calls are TRBV11-3 and TRBJ1-4; 8 positions agree with TRBD1. Germline loops: CDR1 SGHNT, CDR2 YENEEA. The trim removed 3 bases at V and 10 bases at J, leaving 7 bases unmatched. CDR3 length: 14 amino acids. The CDR3, as DNA: TGTGCCAGCAGCTTTGGACAGGGTGTTGGAAAACTGTTTTTT. This gives the protein CASSFGQGVGKLFF. Using reference TRBV11-3 and TRBJ1-4 for the parts outside the CDR3, the full variable domain is EAGVVQSPRYKIIEKKQPVAFWCNPISGHNTLYWYLQNLGQGPELLIRYENEEAVDDSQLPKDRFSAERLKGVDSTLKIQPAELGDSAVYLCASSFGQGVGKLFFGSGTQLSVL.

The chain recombines TRBV19 with TRBJ2-7, with TRBD1 identical over 7 bases. The CDR3 extends over 13 amino acids. Germline CDR1 and CDR2: LNHDA and SQIVND (reference sequence). V shed 4 bases and J 3 bases; nucleotides not matched to a gene: 3. The DNA of the CDR3 is TGTGCCAGTAGTAGGGACAGTATCTACGAGCAGTACTTC. Encoded protein: CASSRDSIYEQYF.

The V gene is TRBV19, the J gene TRBJ2-7; no clear D. This CDR3 region has 14 residues. Germline V CDR1 and CDR2: LNHDA, SQIVND (reference sequence). Trimming shortened V by 1 base and J by 6 bases, and 13 bases separated the two germline ends. Here the CDR3 reads CASSIGATVSEQYF. The CDR3 DNA is TGTGCCAGTAGTATAGGGGCAACTGTGAGCGAGCAGTACTTC.

The chain uses TRBV4-1 and TRBJ1-3; D may be TRBD1 (5 bases). The V end lost 0 bases, the J end lost 4 bases, and 16 bases lay between the germline ends. The length of the CDR3 is 17 residues. Germline lookup yields CDR1 MGHRA and CDR2 YSYEKL. The CDR3: CASSQDSRGWEGNTIYF. The CDR3 DNA follows: TGCGCCAGCAGCCAAGATAGCCGGGGGTGGGAGGGAAACACCATATATTTT.